The present entry profiles one T cell receptor beta chain with its context. The antigen remains unidentified. The J segment lost 11 bases and the V segment lost 2 bases, leaving 12 bases of the junction unmatched. Germline CDR1 and CDR2: SGHTA and FQGNSA. The CDR3 has 15 amino acids. Method: immunoSEQ multiplex PCR; TCRdb's copy keeps in-frame clones and lacks some. The sample has 120,000 to 150,000 clones, approximately 78% seen once; the top ten hold about 4%. These data are taken from a study of T cell responses to AZD1222 COVID-19 vaccine. Study-level points and caveats: Receipt of two AZD1222 doses was followed by a rise in Spike-specific TCR breadth and depth. The donors showed a predominance of white British ancestry and of females, with possible underestimation of clonal diversity.

The chain carries TRBV7-2 and TRBJ1-1, with 9 bases identical to TRBD1. This clonotype was obtained from an adult in good health. The source material was peripheral blood, sampled on day 0 of MenACWY control vaccination. Here the CDR3 reads CASSLYTGGSLEAFF. CDR3 sequence (DNA): TGTGCCAGCAGCTTATATACAGGGGGCTCATTGGAGGCTTTCTTT. The full variable domain, in which reference TRBV7-2 and TRBJ1-1 provide the parts outside the CDR3, is GAGVSQSPSNKVTEKGKDVELRCDPISGHTALYWYRQSLGQGLEFLIYFQGNSAPDKSGLPSDRFSAERTGGSVSTLTIQRTQQEDSAVYLCASSLYTGGSLEAFFGQGTRLTVV.